The 23 T cell receptor beta chains reported below all come from one sample, sequenced in a study of response to subunit inactivated influenza vaccine (dated 2018 in TCRdb). Libraries came from RT-PCR. The reads were generated on an Illumina HiSeq 2500. TCRdb redid the processing of the public reads, applying fastp at Q25 and MiXCR, and retained in-frame beta chains. CDR3 protein duplicates are merged, each entry listing the most common genes and DNA. This sample lists approximately 300,000 distinct CDR3 sequences; 22% were detected once. The ten largest clones represent over 9% of the sample. Sequenced here: PBMCs from blood, sampled approximately 22 months after vaccination. The receptors were sampled from a man aged 45-69 years who received an inactivated influenza vaccine. Donor details come from another sample of the same person, matched by shared clones.

In this sample, this clonotype turned up many times. This rearrangement joins TRBV11-2 to TRBJ2-7, with no clear D. CDR3 length: 13 amino acids. CDR1 and CDR2 from the germline V gene are SGHAT and FQNNGV. Trimming stripped 1 base from V and 0 bases from J, with 4 bases between. The CDR3: CASSLGASYEQYF. The CDR3 DNA reads TGTGCCAGCAGCTTAGGGGCCTCCTACGAGCAGTACTTC.

This clonotype has more than one count but fewer than ten. The chain has TRBV5-1 and TRBJ2-3; D is tentatively TRBD1 or TRBD2 (5 bases each). The germline CDR1 and CDR2 sequences are SGHRS and YFSETQ. The CDR3 has 14 residues. Trimming left V 6 bases short and J 4 bases short, with 15 bases between. DNA of the CDR3: TGCGCCAGCACAGGGTATGGGGGAGCAGATACGCAGTATTTT. Protein: CASTGYGGADTQYF.

The chain employs TRBV5-6 and TRBJ1-1; D perhaps matches TRBD1 (5 bases). Germline V gene data show CDR1 as SGHDT and CDR2 as YYEEEE. Trimming left V 0 bases short and J 3 bases short, with 9 bases between. This CDR3 comprises 14 residues. The CDR3 DNA reads as TGTGCCAGCAGCTTGGAGGGGCTGGACACTGAAGCTTTCTTT. Translation: CASSLEGLDTEAFF.

A remark on this clonotype: Its ends do not fully match the called genes, so a read error is possible. The chain uses TRBV18 and TRBJ2-2, with 7 bases that match TRBD1. This CDR3 has 16 amino acids. Germline V gene lookup returns CDR1 KGHSH and CDR2 LQKENI. CDR3 in amino acids: CASSPRTGQNTGKLFF. CDR3 bases: TGTGCCAGCTCTCCTAGGACAGGCCAGAACACCGGGAAGCTGTTTTTT.

This chain joins TRBV6-2 or TRBV6-3 and TRBJ1-1; possible D gene TRBD1, 5 bases. CDR3 length: 16 residues. V lost 6 bases to trimming and J lost 1 base, with 18 bases between them. Germline V gives CDR1 MNHEY, CDR2 SVGEGT. The CDR3 sequence is CASSSTSGTKNTEAFF. The CDR3 DNA follows: TGTGCCAGCAGCTCCACTTCCGGGACGAAGAACACTGAAGCTTTCTTT.

The table lists this clonotype with a count of one. The chain employs TRBV7-2 and TRBJ2-7; tentatively, D is TRBD2 (6 bases). V lost 7 bases to trimming and J lost 5 bases, with 18 bases between them. The V gene's germline CDR1 is SGHTA and CDR2 FQGNSA. The CDR3 extends over 14 amino acids. For the CDR3, the DNA is TGTGCCAGCAAGCTGGTCGGCACGGGGGACGAGCAGTACTTC. Translating gives CASKLVGTGDEQYF. The whole variable domain, remainder taken from reference TRBV7-2 and TRBJ2-7, is GAGVSQSPSNKVTEKGKDVELRCDPISGHTALYWYRQSLGQGLEFLIYFQGNSAPDKSGLPSDRFSAERTGGSVSTLTIQRTQQEDSAVYLCASKLVGTGDEQYFGPGTRLTVT.

This clonotype came up many times. The rearrangement links TRBV6-1 to TRBJ1-6; a possible D gene is TRBD1 (5 bases). Trimming removed 6 bases from V and 13 bases from J, with 25 bases in between. Per the germline V gene, CDR1 is MNHNS and CDR2 is SASEGT. The CDR3 runs to 16 residues. This CDR3 is CASSPRTPALGSPLHF. In nucleotides, the CDR3 is TGTGCCAGCAGCCCCCGGACACCCGCTCTTGGAAGTCCCCTCCACTTT.

This sequence joins TRBV7-2 and TRBJ2-2; D not certain. V was shortened by 5 bases and J by 2 bases, with 9 bases between the two germline ends. This CDR3 comprises 14 residues. CDR1 and CDR2 (germline): SGHTA, FQGNSA. The CDR3: CASSQIQNTGELFF. The CDR3 coding sequence is TGTGCCAGCAGCCAAATACAAAACACCGGGGAGCTGTTTTTT.

This clonotype was seen only a few times. The V gene is TRBV27, the J gene TRBJ2-2; D may match TRBD1 or TRBD2 (5 bases each). V lost 7 bases and J lost 6, with 9 bases in between. Germline CDR1 and CDR2: MNHEY and SMNVEV (reference sequence). The CDR3 sequence is 12 residues long. CDR3: CASTGASGELFF. For the CDR3, the DNA is TGTGCCAGCACCGGGGCGTCCGGGGAGCTGTTTTTT.

The chain couples TRBV6-2 or TRBV6-3 to TRBJ2-7; D is unclear. The CDR3 runs to 12 residues. Germline V CDR1 and CDR2: MNHEY, SVGEGT. V shed 5 bases and J shed 3 bases, with 8 bases lying between them. CDR3: CASSTLFYEQYF. The CDR3 region has the DNA TGTGCCAGCAGTACGCTTTTCTACGAGCAGTACTTC.

V is TRBV7-2 and J is TRBJ1-2; 9 nucleotides align to TRBD1. This CDR3 has 13 amino acids. J was trimmed by 12 bases and V by 2 bases; bases with no gene match: 7. Per germline, CDR1 SGHTA and CDR2 FQGNSA. The CDR3 is CASSLYGTGHNTF. The CDR3 DNA sequence: TGTGCCAGCAGCTTATATGGGACAGGGCATAACACCTTC.

The chain couples TRBV4-2 to TRBJ2-7, with 9 nucleotides matching TRBD2. There are 19 residues in the CDR3. Losses at the gene ends were 0 bases for V and 1 base for J; bases not matched to a gene: 13. Germline V gene sequence: CDR1 LGHNA, CDR2 YNFKEQ. This CDR3 reads CASSQDVSASSGVSYEQYF. The DNA for the CDR3 is TGTGCCAGCAGCCAAGACGTTTCGGCATCTAGCGGGGTATCCTACGAGCAGTACTTC.

There are a few counts of this clonotype. The chain combines TRBV20-1 with TRBJ2-7, with D possibly called TRBD1 or TRBD2 (5 bases each). The germline V gene encodes CDR1 DFQATT and CDR2 SNEGSKA (reference sequence). The CDR3 has 13 amino acids. The chain's CDR3 is CSVDRGRENEQYF. Written as DNA, the CDR3 is TGCAGCGTCGATCGGGGCAGGGAGAACGAGCAGTACTTC.

This clonotype has just a few counts. This chain connects TRBV28 to TRBJ1-2, with D perhaps matching TRBD1 (5 bases). The V gene's germline CDR1 is MDHEN and CDR2 SYDVKM. The CDR3 consists of 13 residues. V lost 2 bases and J lost 7, with 11 bases in between. The CDR3 DNA sequence: TGTGCCAGCAGTTTAATCAGGGTTGGTGGCTACACCTTC. Its translation is CASSLIRVGGYTF.

This clonotype was picked up a small number of times. The chain employs TRBV4-2 and TRBJ1-4, with TRBD1 matching over 8 bases. CDR3 size: 15 residues. J was trimmed by 6 bases and V by 4 bases; bases with no gene match: 7. Germline loops: CDR1 LGHNA, CDR2 YNFKEQ. The CDR3 loop is CASSLRSGGDEKLFF. In nucleotides, the CDR3 is TGTGCCAGCAGCCTTCGCTCAGGGGGCGATGAAAAACTGTTTTTT.

The sample holds many counts of this clonotype. The chain combines TRBV6-5 with TRBJ1-1, with D possibly being TRBD1 (6 bases). Germline CDR1 reads MNHEY; CDR2 reads SVGAGI. This CDR3 contains 19 residues. The V end was cut by 0 bases, the J end by 0 bases, with 20 bases between. CDR3 sequence: CASSYSTVYRDPMNTEAFF. The CDR3, as DNA: TGTGCCAGCAGTTACTCGACGGTCTACAGGGACCCAATGAACACTGAAGCTTTCTTT.

This chain connects TRBV7-8 to TRBJ2-7; D is unclear. Germline V gene data show CDR1 as SGHVS and CDR2 as FQNEAQ. V dropped 5 bases and J dropped 8 bases, with 13 bases sitting between them. The CDR3 covers 12 residues. DNA for the CDR3: TGTGCCAGCAGCCTTTCATCCGGCAAGCAGTACTTC. Translation gives CASSLSSGKQYF.

The rearrangement uses TRBV14 and TRBJ2-1; no clear D gene. Germline V gives CDR1 SGHDN, CDR2 FVKESK. CDR3 length equals 15 residues. V dropped 0 bases and J dropped 2 bases, with 8 bases sitting between them. CDR3: CASSQDYSAYNEQFF. As DNA, the CDR3 is TGTGCCAGCAGCCAAGATTACAGCGCCTACAATGAGCAGTTCTTC. The full variable domain, in which reference TRBV14 and TRBJ2-1 provide the parts outside the CDR3, is EAGVTQFPSHSVIEKGQTVTLRCDPISGHDNLYWYRRVMGKEIKFLLHFVKESKQDESGMPNNRFLAERTGGTYSTLKVQPAELEDSGVYFCASSQDYSAYNEQFFGPGTRLTVL.

The chain is built from TRBV5-1 and TRBJ1-6; weak D call: TRBD1 (6 bases). The CDR3 consists of 13 residues. Between the trimmed V and J ends, which lost 0 bases and 8 bases, there was a span of 6 bases. Germline values: CDR1 SGHRS, CDR2 YFSETQ. As DNA, the CDR3 is TGCGCCAGCAGCTTGGGACAGGATTCACCCCTCCACTTT. As protein: CASSLGQDSPLHF.

In its sample, this clonotype was seen many times. The chain uses TRBV10-3 and TRBJ1-2; D might be TRBD1 (5 bases). V gave up 10 bases and J gave up 1 base, with 31 bases separating them. The CDR3 has 19 amino acids. The germline CDR1 and CDR2 sequences are ENHRY and SYGVKD. The CDR3 here is CANTTWVRRDGPRNYGYTF. CDR3 nucleotides: TGTGCCAACACTACTTGGGTTCGCAGGGATGGTCCTCGTAACTATGGCTACACCTTC.

The rearrangement links TRBV29-1 to TRBJ2-2, with D tentatively TRBD2 (5 bases). The germline V gene encodes CDR1 SQVTM and CDR2 ANQGSEA. This CDR3 spans 13 amino acids. Trimming left V 4 bases short and J 4 bases short, with 10 bases between. CDR3 DNA sequence: TGCAGCGTTGGAGTCGGGGTCACCGGGGAGCTGTTTTTT. Amino acids: CSVGVGVTGELFF.

This clonotype was seen only a few times. The chain combines TRBV18 with TRBJ1-1; no clear D. There are 15 residues in the CDR3. V lost 1 base and J 4 bases, leaving 13 bases between the germline ends. Germline-derived CDR1 and CDR2 are KGHSH and LQKENI. This CDR3 reads CASSPQQNPGTEAFF. The CDR3 DNA is TGTGCCAGCTCACCACAACAGAATCCGGGCACTGAAGCTTTCTTT.

V and J are TRBV5-1 and TRBJ2-3; TRBD1 matches at 9 bases. The V gene's germline CDR1 is SGHRS and CDR2 YFSETQ. The CDR3 spans 16 residues. V shed 10 bases and J 3 bases; nucleotides not matched to a gene: 15. CDR3: CASCFTGGAKTDTQYF. The CDR3, as DNA: TGCGCCTCCTGTTTTACAGGGGGCGCGAAGACAGATACGCAGTATTTT.